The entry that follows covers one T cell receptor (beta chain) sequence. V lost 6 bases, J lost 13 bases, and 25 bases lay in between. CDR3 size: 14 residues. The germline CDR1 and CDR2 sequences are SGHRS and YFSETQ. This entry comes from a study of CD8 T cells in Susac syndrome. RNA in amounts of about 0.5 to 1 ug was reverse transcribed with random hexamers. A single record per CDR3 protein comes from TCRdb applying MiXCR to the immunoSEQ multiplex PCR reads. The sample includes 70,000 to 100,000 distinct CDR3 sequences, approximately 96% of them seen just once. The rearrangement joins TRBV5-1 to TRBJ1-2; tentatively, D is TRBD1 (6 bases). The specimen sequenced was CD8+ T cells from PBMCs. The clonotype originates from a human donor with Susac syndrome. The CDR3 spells CASNLGETGGIVTF. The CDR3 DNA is TGCGCCAGCAACCTAGGAGAGACGGGGGGCATAGTCACCTTC.